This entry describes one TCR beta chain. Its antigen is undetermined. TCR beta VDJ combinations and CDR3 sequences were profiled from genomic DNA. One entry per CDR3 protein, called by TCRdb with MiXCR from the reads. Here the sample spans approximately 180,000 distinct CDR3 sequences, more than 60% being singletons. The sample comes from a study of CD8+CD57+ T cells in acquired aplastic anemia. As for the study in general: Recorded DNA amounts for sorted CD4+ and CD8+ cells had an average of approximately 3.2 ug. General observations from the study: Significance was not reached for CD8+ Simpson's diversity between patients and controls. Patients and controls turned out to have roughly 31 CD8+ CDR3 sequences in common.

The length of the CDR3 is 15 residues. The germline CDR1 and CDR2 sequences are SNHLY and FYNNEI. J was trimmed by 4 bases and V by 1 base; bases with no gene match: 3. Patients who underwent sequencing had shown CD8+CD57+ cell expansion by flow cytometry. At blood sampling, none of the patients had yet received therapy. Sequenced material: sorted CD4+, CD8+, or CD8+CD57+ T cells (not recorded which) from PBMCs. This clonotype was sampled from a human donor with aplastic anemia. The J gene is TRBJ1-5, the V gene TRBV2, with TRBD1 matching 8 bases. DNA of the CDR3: TGTGCCAGCAGTGAAGAGGGGACAGGTAATCAGCCCCAGCATTTT. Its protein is CASSEEGTGNQPQHF.